These 11 T cell receptor beta chains were all obtained from the same sample, sequenced in a study of early T cells in non-severe SARS-CoV-2 infection (dated by TCRdb to the early 2020s). Library construction relied on 5' RACE. The sequencer listed for this sample is NextSeq 500. TCRdb's own reprocessing of the public reads used fastp at Q25 and MiXCR and kept productive beta chains. Entries are consolidated by CDR3 protein sequence, retaining the most common genes and DNA. The sample yields tens of thousands of distinct CDR3 sequences; 16% were counted once. Of the sample, 5.1% falls within the top ten clones. The sequencing here drew on whole blood, taken at baseline. These receptors were collected from an adult who was a healthcare worker with PCR-confirmed SARS-CoV-2 infection or an uninfected control (not recorded which).

This chain joins TRBV28 and TRBJ2-1; D uncertain. The CDR3 consists of 16 residues. In germline, CDR1 is MDHEN, CDR2 SYDVKM. Trimming took off 1 base at V and 7 bases at J, with 17 bases between the two ends. In DNA form, the CDR3 reads TGTGCCAGCAGTTTATATGGGTGGTGGAGCACGAATGAGCAGTTCTTC. Protein sequence: CASSLYGWWSTNEQFF.

This clonotype was found a few times. J is TRBJ1-5 and V is TRBV6-2 or TRBV6-3; D not resolved. V lost 5 bases to trimming and J lost 1 base, with 15 bases between them. The CDR3 length is 16 residues. Germline lookup yields CDR1 MNHEY and CDR2 SVGEGT. The CDR3 sequence: CASSVIGGFSNQPQHF. The CDR3 DNA reads as TGTGCCAGCAGTGTGATTGGTGGGTTCAGCAATCAGCCCCAGCATTTT.

J is TRBJ2-1 and V is TRBV6-1, with TRBD2 identical over 7 bases. This CDR3 contains 13 residues. Per the germline V gene, CDR1 is MNHNS and CDR2 is SASEGT. The J segment lost 7 bases and the V segment lost 8 bases, leaving 8 bases of the junction unmatched. The CDR3 here is CASRAGEANEQFF. The CDR3 nucleotides are TGTGCCAGCCGGGCGGGAGAGGCAAATGAGCAGTTCTTC.

This clonotype was detected ten times or more. The chain employs TRBV12-3 or TRBV12-4 and TRBJ2-1; 7 bases line up with TRBD2. V gave up 1 base and J gave up 7 bases; unmatched junction bases: 7. The CDR3 is 15 amino acids. The CDR3 coding sequence is TGTGCCAGCAGTTTAGGGCTAGCGGCACAGAATGAGCAGTTCTTC. It codes for CASSLGLAAQNEQFF.

CDR3 sequence reads: CASSPQRGFYNEQFF. CDR3 sequence (DNA): TGTGCCAGCAGCCCTCAGCGGGGCTTCTACAATGAGCAGTTCTTC. The chain carries TRBV3-1 and TRBJ2-1, with TRBD2 matching 7 bases. The CDR3 totals 15 residues. Germline V gene data show CDR1 as LGHDT and CDR2 as YNNKEL (reference sequence). V shed 4 bases and J 3 bases; nucleotides not matched to a gene: 6.

This clonotype was detected a few times. The V call is TRBV28, the J call TRBJ2-7, with 8 bases identical to TRBD2. J lost 1 base, V lost 2 bases, and 10 bases had no gene match. CDR1 and CDR2 (germline): MDHEN, SYDVKM. The CDR3 is made up of 17 amino acids. As DNA, the CDR3 is TGTGCCAGCAGTTTAGGCGGTACCGCTAGCGGGTCCTACGAGCAGTACTTC. This codes for CASSLGGTASGSYEQYF.

The V and J genes are TRBV15 and TRBJ1-1; D perhaps matches TRBD1 (5 bases). The germline gives CDR1 LNHNV, CDR2 YYDKDF (reference sequence). Trimming left V 5 bases short and J 4 bases short, with 20 bases between. The CDR3 runs 16 residues. This CDR3 reads CATSAKLALTGTEAFF. The CDR3 nucleotides are TGTGCCACCAGCGCAAAATTAGCGCTAACAGGCACTGAAGCTTTCTTT.

The rearrangement joins TRBV18 to TRBJ2-2, with TRBD1 identical over 8 bases. Germline V gives CDR1 KGHSH, CDR2 LQKENI. The CDR3 is 15 residues long. The V segment lost 3 bases and the J segment 4 bases; nucleotides outside the gene matches: 4. CDR3 sequence reads: CASSPRQGTTGELFF. The CDR3 bases are TGTGCCAGCTCACCTAGACAGGGGACCACCGGGGAGCTGTTTTTT.

This clonotype was seen many times. CDR3 sequence (DNA): TGCAGTGCCGTACCCCGTATGAACACTGAAGCTTTCTTT. As protein: CSAVPRMNTEAFF. This chain connects TRBV20-1 to TRBJ1-1; the D is unclear. There are 13 residues in the CDR3. Between the trimmed V and J ends, which lost 6 bases and 0 bases, there was a span of 11 bases. Germline CDR1 is DFQATT and CDR2 is SNEGSKA (reference sequence).

This clonotype was counted only a few times. The chain carries TRBV11-2 and TRBJ2-2; weak D call: TRBD2 (6 bases). Germline values: CDR1 SGHAT, CDR2 FQNNGV. The CDR3 covers 15 residues. The V gene lost 2 bases and the J gene lost 3 bases, with 10 bases spanning the gap. This chain's CDR3 is CASSLQEGDTGELFF. Written as DNA, the CDR3 is TGTGCCAGCAGCTTACAGGAGGGAGACACCGGGGAGCTGTTTTTT.

This clonotype was seen at least ten times. The V gene is TRBV12-3 or TRBV12-4, the J gene TRBJ2-1; D gene ambiguous. The CDR3 has 11 amino acids. Trimming stripped 4 bases from V and 9 bases from J, with 7 bases between. Here the CDR3 DNA reads TGTGCCAGCAGTTCCCGGGTTGAGCAGTTCTTC. It specifies CASSSRVEQFF.